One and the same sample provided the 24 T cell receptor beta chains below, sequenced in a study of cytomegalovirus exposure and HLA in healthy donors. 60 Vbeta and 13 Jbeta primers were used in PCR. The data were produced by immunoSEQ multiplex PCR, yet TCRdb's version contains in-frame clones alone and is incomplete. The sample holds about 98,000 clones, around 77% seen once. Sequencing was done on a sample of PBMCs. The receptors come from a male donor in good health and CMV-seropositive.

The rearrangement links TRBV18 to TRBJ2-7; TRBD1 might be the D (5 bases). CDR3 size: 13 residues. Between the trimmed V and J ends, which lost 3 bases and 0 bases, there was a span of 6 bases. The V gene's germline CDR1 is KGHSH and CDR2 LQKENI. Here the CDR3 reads CASSPQGSYEQYF. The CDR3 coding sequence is TGTGCCAGCTCACCGCAGGGCTCCTACGAGCAGTACTTC.

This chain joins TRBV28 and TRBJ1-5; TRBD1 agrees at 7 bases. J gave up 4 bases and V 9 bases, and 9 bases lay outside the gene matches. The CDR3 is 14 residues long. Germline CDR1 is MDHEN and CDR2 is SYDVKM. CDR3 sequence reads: CASREAGGNQPQHF. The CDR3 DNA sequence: TGTGCCAGTAGGGAGGCAGGGGGGAATCAGCCCCAGCATTTT.

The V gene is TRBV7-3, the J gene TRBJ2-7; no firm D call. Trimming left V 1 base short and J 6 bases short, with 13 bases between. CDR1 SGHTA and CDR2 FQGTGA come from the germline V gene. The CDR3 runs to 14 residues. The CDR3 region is CASSLNQAAFEQYF. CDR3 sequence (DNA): TGTGCCAGCAGCTTAAACCAGGCCGCGTTCGAGCAGTACTTC.

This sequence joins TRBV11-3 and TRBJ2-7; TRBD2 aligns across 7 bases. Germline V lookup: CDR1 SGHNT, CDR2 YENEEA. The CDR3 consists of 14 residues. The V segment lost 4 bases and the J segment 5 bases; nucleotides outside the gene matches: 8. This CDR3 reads CASSSQRESDEQYF. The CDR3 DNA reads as TGTGCCAGCAGCTCTCAGCGGGAATCGGACGAGCAGTACTTC.

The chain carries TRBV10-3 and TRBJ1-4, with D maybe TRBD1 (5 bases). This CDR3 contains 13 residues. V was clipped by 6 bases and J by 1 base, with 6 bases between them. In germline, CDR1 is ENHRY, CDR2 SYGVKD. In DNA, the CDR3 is TGTGCCATCAGGGGGGGAACTAATGAAAAACTGTTTTTT. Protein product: CAIRGGTNEKLFF.

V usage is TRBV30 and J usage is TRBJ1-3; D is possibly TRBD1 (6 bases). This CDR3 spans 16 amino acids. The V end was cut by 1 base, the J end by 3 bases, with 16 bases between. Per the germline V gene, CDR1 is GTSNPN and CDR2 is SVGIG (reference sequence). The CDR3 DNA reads TGTGCCTGGAGTGAACTAGGGGGTTTCCTTGGAAACACCATATATTTT. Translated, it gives CAWSELGGFLGNTIYF.

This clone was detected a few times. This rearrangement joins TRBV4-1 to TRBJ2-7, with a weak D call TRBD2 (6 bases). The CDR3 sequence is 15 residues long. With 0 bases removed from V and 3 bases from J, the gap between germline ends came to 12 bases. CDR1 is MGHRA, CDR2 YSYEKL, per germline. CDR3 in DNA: TGCGCCAGCAGCCAAGAAACGGGACTTTACTACGAGCAGTACTTC. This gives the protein CASSQETGLYYEQYF.

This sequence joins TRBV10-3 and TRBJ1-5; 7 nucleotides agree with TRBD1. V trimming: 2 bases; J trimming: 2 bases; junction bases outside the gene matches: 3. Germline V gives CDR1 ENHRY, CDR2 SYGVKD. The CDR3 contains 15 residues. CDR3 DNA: TGTGCCATCAGTGAGAGACAGGGCGGCAATCAGCCCCAGCATTTT. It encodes CAISERQGGNQPQHF.

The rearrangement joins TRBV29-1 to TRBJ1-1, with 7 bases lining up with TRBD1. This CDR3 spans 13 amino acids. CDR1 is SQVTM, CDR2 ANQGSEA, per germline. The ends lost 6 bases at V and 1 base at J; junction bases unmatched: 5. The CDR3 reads CSVEGQPNTEAFF. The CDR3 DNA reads TGCAGCGTGGAGGGACAGCCGAACACTGAAGCTTTCTTT.

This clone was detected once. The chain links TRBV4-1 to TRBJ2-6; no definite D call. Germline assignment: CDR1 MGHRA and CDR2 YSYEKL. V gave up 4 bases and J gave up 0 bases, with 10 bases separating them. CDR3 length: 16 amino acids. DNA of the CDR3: TGCGCCAGCAGCCCGCCCCGGAGCTCTGGGGCCAACGTCCTGACTTTC. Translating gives CASSPPRSSGANVLTF.

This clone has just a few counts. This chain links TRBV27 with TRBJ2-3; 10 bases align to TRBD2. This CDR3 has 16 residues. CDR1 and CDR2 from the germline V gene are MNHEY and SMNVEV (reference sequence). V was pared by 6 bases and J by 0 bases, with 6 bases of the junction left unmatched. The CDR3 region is CASSTLAGDSTDTQYF. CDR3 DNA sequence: TGTGCCAGCAGCACTCTAGCGGGGGATAGCACAGATACGCAGTATTTT.

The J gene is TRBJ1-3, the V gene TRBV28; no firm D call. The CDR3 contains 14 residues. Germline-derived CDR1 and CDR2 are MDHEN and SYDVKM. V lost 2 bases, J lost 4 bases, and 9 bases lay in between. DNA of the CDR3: TGTGCCAGCAGTTTAACCGGGAACGGAAACACCATATATTTT. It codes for CASSLTGNGNTIYF.

CDR3 sequence (DNA): TGTGCCAGCAGTTTCGGCGGGGGGGTCAATGAGCAGTTCTTC. The encoded protein is CASSFGGGVNEQFF. The chain carries TRBV28 and TRBJ2-1; TRBD2 matches 9 bases. The V segment lost 3 bases and the J segment 6 bases; nucleotides outside the gene matches: 3. CDR3 length: 14 amino acids. Germline CDR1 MDHEN, CDR2 SYDVKM. The full variable domain, in which reference TRBV28 and TRBJ2-1 provide the parts outside the CDR3, is DVKVTQSSRYLVKRTGEKVFLECVQDMDHENMFWYRQDPGLGLRLIYFSYDVKMKEKGDIPEGYSVSREKKERFSLILESASTNQTSMYLCASSFGGGVNEQFFGPGTRLTVL.

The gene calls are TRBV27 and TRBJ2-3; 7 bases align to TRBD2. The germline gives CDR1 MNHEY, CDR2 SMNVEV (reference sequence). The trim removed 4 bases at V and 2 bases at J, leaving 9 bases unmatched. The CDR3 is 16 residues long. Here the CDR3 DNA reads TGTGCCAGCAGTTCCTCGAGTAGCGGGTTCACAGATACGCAGTATTTT. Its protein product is CASSSSSSGFTDTQYF.

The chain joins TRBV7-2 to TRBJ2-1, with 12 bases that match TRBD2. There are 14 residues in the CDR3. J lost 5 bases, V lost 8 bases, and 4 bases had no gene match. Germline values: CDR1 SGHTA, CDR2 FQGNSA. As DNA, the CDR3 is TGTGCCAGCGGGAGACTAGCGGGGGACAATGAGCAGTTCTTC. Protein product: CASGRLAGDNEQFF.

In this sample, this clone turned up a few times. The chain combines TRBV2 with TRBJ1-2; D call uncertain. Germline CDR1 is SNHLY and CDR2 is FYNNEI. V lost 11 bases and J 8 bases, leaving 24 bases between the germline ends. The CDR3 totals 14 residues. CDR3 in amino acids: CAGTMEEGMGGYTF. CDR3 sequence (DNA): TGTGCCGGAACTATGGAGGAGGGAATGGGAGGCTACACCTTC.

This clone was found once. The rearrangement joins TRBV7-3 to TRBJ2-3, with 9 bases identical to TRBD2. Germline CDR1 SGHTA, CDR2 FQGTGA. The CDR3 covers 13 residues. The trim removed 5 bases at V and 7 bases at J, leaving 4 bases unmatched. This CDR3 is CASSVAGANTQYF. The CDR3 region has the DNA TGTGCCAGCAGCGTAGCGGGAGCAAATACGCAGTATTTT.

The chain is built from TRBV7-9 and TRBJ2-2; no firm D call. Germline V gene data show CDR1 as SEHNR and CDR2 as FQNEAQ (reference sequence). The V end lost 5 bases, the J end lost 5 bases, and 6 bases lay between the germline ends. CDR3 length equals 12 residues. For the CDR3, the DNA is TGTGCCAGCAGCGTTTCGACCGGGGAGCTGTTTTTT. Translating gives CASSVSTGELFF.

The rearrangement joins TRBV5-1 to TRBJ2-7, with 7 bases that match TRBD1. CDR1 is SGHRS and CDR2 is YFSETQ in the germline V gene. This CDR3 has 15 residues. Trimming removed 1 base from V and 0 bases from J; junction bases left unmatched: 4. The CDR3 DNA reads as TGCGCCAGCAGCTTGTGGGGACAGTACTCCTACGAGCAGTACTTC. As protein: CASSLWGQYSYEQYF.

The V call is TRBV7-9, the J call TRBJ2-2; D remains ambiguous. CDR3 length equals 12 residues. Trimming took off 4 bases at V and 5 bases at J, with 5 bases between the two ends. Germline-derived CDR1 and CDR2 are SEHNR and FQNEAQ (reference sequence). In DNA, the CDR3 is TGTGCCAGCAGCTGGGCAACCGGGGAGCTGTTTTTT. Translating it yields CASSWATGELFF.

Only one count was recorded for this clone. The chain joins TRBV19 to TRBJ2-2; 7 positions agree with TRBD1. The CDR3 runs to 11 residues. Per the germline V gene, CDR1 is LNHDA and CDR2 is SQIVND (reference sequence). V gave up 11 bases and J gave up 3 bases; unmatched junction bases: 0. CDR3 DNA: TGTGCCGGACAGGACACCGGGGAGCTGTTTTTT. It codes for CAGQDTGELFF.

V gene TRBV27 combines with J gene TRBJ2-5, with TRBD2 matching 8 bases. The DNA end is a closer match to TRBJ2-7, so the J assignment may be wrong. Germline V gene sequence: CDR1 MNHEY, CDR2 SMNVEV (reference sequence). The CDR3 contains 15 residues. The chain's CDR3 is CATSTSGHSSYEQYF. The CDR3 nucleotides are TGTGCCACCTCAACTAGCGGCCATAGCTCCTACGAGCAGTACTTC.

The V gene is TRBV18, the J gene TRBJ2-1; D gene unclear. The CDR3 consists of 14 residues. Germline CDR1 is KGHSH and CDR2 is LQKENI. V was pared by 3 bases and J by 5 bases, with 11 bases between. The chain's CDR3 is CASSPGSTHNEQFF. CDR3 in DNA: TGTGCCAGCTCACCTGGCAGTACCCACAATGAGCAGTTCTTC.

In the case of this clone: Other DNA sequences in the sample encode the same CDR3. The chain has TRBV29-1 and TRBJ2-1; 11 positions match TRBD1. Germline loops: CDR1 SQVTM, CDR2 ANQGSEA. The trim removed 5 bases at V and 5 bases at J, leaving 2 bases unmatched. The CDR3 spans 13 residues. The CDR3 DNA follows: TGCAGCGTTTGGGGACAGGGGGACAATGAGCAGTTCTTC. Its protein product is CSVWGQGDNEQFF.